This T cell receptor beta chain came from a study of T cells after yellow fever vaccination. Germline CDR1 reads MDHEN; CDR2 reads SYDVKM. V lost 2 bases and J lost 2, with 30 bases in between. The CDR3 totals 21 residues. From the 5' RACE reads, TCRdb called clonotypes with MiXCR, one entry per CDR3 protein. This table holds around 500,000 distinct CDR3 sequences, about a fifth found once. This specimen was PBMCs, taken around 3 weeks after the first yellow fever vaccination. The sequence came from a man in his late teens or twenties who received the YFV17D yellow fever vaccine. V and J are TRBV28 and TRBJ2-5; no reliable D call. CDR3 amino acids: CASSLTPILRREKSWQETQYF. The CDR3 DNA reads as TGTGCCAGCAGTTTAACTCCAATCCTCCGTCGTGAAAAATCGTGGCAAGAGACCCAGTACTTC.